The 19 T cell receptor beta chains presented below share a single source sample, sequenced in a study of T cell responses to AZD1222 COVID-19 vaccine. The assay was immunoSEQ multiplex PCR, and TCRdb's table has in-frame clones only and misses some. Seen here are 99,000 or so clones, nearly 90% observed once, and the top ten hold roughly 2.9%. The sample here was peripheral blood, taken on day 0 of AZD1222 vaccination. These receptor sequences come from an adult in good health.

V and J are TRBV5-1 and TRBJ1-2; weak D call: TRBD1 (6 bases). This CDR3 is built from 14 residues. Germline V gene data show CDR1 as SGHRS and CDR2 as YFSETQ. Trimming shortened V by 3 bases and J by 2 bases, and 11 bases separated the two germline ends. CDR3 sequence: CASSSTGTNYGYTF. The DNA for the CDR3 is TGCGCCAGCAGCTCCACGGGGACAAACTATGGCTACACCTTC.

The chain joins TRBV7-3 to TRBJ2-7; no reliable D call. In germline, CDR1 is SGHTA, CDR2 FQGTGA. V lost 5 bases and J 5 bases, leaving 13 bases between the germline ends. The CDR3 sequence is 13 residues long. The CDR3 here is CASSRKGGHEQYF. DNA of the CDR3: TGTGCCAGCAGCAGGAAGGGTGGGCACGAGCAGTACTTC.

The CDR3: CASSLGGGRETQYF. CDR3 nucleotides: TGTGCCAGCAGCTTAGGAGGTGGGAGAGAGACCCAGTACTTC. The chain employs TRBV13 and TRBJ2-5; D may be TRBD2 (5 bases). The CDR3 is made up of 14 amino acids. CDR1 is PRHDT, CDR2 FYEKMQ, per germline (reference sequence). V was clipped by 0 bases and J by 4 bases, with 9 bases between them.

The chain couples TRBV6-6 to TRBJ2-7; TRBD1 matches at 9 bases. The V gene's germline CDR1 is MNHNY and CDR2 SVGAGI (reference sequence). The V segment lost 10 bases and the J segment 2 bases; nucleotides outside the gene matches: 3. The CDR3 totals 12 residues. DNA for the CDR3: TGTGCCACCAGGACAGGGGCCTACGAGCAGTACGTC. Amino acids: CATRTGAYEQYV.

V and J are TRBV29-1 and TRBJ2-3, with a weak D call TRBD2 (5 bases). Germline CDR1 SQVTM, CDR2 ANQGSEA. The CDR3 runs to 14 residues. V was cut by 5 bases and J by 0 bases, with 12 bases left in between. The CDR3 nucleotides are TGCAGCGTTCAACAGCGGATTAGCACAGATACGCAGTATTTT. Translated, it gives CSVQQRISTDTQYF.

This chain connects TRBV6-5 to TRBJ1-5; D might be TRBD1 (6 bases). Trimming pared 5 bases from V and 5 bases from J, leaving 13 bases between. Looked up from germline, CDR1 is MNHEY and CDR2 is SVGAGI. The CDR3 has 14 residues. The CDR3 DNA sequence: TGTGCCAGCAGTAAGCGACAGGACGATCAGCCCCAGCATTTT. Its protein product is CASSKRQDDQPQHF.

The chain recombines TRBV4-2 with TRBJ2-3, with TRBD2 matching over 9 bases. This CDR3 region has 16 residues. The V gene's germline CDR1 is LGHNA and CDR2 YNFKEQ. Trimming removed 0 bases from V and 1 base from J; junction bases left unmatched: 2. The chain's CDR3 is CASSQDLAGGTDTQYF. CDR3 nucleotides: TGTGCCAGCAGCCAAGATTTAGCGGGGGGCACAGATACGCAGTATTTT.

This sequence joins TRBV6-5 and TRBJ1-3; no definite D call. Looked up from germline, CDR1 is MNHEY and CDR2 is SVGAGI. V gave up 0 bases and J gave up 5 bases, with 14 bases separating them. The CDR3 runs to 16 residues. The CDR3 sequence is CASSYSPGGNRNTIYF. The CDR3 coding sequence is TGTGCCAGCAGTTACTCGCCCGGCGGGAATCGAAACACCATATATTTT.

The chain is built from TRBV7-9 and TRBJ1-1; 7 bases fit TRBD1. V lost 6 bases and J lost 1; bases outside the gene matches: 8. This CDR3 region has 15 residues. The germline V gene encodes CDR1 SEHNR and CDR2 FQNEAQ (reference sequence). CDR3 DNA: TGTGCCAGCAGGGAGGGGGCCGGTGGGAACACTGAAGCTTTCTTT. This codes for CASREGAGGNTEAFF.

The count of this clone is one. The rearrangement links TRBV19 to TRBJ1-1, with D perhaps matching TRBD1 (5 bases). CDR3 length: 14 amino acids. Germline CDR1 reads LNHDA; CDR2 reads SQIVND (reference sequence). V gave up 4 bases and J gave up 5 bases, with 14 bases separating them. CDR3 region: CASSTGGGVTEAFF. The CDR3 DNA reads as TGTGCCAGTAGTACCGGGGGAGGGGTGACTGAAGCTTTCTTT.

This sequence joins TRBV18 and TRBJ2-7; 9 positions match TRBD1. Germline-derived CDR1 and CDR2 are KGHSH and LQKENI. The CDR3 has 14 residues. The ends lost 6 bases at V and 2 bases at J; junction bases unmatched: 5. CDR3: CASSEDRGPYEQYV. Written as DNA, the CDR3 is TGTGCCAGCTCCGAGGACAGGGGTCCCTACGAGCAGTACGTC.

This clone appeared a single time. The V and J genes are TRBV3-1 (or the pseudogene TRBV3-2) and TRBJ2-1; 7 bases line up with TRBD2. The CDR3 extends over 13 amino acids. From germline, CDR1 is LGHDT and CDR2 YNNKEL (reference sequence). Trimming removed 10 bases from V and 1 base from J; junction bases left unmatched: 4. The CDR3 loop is CATGLVSYNEQFF. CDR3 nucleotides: TGTGCCACCGGACTAGTATCCTACAATGAGCAGTTCTTC.

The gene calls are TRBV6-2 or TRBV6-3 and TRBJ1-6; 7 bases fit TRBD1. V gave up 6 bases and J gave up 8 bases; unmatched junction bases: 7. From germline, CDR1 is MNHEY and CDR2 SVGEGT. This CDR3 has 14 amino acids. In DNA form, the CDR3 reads TGTGCCAGCAGCACGGACAGGCGAGATTCACCCCTCCACTTT. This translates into CASSTDRRDSPLHF.

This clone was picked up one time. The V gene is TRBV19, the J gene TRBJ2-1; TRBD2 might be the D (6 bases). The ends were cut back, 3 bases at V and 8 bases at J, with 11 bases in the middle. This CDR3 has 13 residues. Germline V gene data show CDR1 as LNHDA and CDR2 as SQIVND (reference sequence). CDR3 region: CASSIRGIDEQFF. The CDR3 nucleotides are TGTGCCAGTAGTATTCGGGGGATAGATGAGCAGTTCTTC. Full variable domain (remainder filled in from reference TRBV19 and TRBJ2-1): DGGITQSPKYLFRKEGQNVTLSCEQNLNHDAMYWYRQDPGQGLRLIYYSQIVNDFQKGDIAEGYSVSREKKESFPLTVTSAQKNPTAFYLCASSIRGIDEQFFGPGTRLTVL.

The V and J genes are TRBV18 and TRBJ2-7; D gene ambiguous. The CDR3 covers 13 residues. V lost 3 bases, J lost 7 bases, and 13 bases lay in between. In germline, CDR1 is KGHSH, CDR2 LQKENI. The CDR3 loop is CASSPALLGEQYV. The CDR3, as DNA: TGTGCCAGCTCACCGGCCCTCCTCGGGGAGCAGTACGTC.

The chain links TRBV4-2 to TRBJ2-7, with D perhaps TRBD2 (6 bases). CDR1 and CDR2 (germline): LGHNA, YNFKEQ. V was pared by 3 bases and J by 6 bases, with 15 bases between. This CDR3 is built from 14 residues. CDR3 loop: CASSHAGTSREQYF. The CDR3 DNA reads TGTGCCAGCAGCCATGCGGGGACCTCTCGCGAGCAGTACTTC.

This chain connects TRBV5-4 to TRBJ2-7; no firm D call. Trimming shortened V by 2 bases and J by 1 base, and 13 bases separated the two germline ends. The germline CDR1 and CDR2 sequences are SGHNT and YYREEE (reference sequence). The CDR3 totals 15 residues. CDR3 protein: CASSLKTHPSYEQYF. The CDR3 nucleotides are TGTGCCAGCAGCTTAAAGACCCACCCGTCCTACGAGCAGTACTTC.

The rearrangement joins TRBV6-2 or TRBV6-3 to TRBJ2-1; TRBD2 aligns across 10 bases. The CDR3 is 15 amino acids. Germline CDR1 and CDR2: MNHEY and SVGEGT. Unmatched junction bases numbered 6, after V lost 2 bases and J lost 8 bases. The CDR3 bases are TGTGCCAGCAGTTACCAGCGGGGGGGCCTAGATGAGCAGTTCTTC. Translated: CASSYQRGGLDEQFF.

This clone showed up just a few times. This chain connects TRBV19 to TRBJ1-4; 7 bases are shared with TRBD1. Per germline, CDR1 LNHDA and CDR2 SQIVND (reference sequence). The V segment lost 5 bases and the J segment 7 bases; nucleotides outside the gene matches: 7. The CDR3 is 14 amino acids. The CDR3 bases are TGTGCCAGTAGTGTGAGGGGGCAGGGTGAAAAACTGTTTTTT. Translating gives CASSVRGQGEKLFF.